This T cell receptor beta chain was recovered during a study of shared clonotypes between healthy human individuals. Trimming stripped 4 bases from V and 5 bases from J, with 13 bases between. The length of the CDR3 is 13 residues. Germline assignment: CDR1 SGHNT and CDR2 YYREEE (reference sequence). The method was immunoSEQ multiplex PCR; TCRdb's version includes in-frame clones alone and lacks a portion of them. The table includes some 1,400,000 clones, more than 95% detected once. The chain joins TRBV5-4 to TRBJ2-7; D may be TRBD1 (6 bases). Material for sequencing was naive CD4+ T cells sorted from blood. As for subset: CD45RA+ positively selected. The receptor was derived from a young man in good health. DNA for the CDR3: TGTGCCAGCAGCCCACAGGGTGGCGACGAGCAGTACTTC. Translating it yields CASSPQGGDEQYF.